Following are 2 T cell receptor beta chains from one sample sequenced in a study of cytomegalovirus exposure and HLA in healthy donors. Researchers ran the PCR with 60 Vbeta and 13 Jbeta primers. The method was immunoSEQ multiplex PCR; TCRdb's version includes in-frame clones alone and lacks a portion of them. The repertoire holds roughly 190,000 clones, with around four fifths as singletons. The sample comprised PBMCs. These receptors were taken from a woman between 45 and 60 years old in good health and CMV-seropositive.

This clone was counted between two and nine times. This sequence joins TRBV19 and TRBJ1-1; 7 nucleotides align to TRBD1. V was clipped by 6 bases and J by 3 bases; unmatched bases: 4. Per the germline V gene, CDR1 is LNHDA and CDR2 is SQIVND (reference sequence). This CDR3 comprises 13 residues. DNA for the CDR3: TGTGCCAGTAGCTCCAGGGGGGACACTGAAGCTTTCTTT. The encoded protein is CASSSRGDTEAFF.

The chain combines TRBV27 with TRBJ2-7; D unresolved. Germline V lookup: CDR1 MNHEY, CDR2 SMNVEV (reference sequence). Deletions cut 3 bases from V and 3 bases from J, with 15 bases between. CDR3 length: 15 amino acids. The chain's CDR3 is CASSLGQPLVYEQYF. The CDR3 coding sequence is TGTGCCAGCAGTTTGGGCCAACCTCTCGTCTACGAGCAGTACTTC.